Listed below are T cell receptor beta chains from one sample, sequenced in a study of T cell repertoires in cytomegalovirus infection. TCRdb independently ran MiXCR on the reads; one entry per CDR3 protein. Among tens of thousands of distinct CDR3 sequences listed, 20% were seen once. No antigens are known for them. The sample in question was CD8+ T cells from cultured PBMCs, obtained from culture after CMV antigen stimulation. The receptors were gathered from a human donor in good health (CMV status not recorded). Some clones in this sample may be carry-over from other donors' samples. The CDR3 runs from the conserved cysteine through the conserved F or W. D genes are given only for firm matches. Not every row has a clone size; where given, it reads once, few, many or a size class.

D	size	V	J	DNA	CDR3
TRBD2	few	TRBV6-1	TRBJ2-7	TGTGCCAGCAGTTCCGAGGACCTCAGCGGGGACGAGCAGTACTTC	CASSSEDLSGDEQYF
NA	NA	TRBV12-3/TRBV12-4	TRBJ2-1	TGTGCCAGCAGTTTTGGGAACCCAGGGCAGTTCTTC	CASSFGNPGQFF
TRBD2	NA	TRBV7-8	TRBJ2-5	TGTGCCAGCAGCTCCCCCTTGGGGGGGACTCAGAGGGAGACCCAGTACTTC	CASSSPLGGTQRETQYF
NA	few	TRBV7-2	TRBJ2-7	TGTGCCAGCAGTCACGGGACGGATCCCTCCTACGAGCAGTACTTC	CASSHGTDPSYEQYF
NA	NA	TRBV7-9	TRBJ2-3	TGTGCCAGCAGCTTCCCCGATAGACCCTACACAGATACGCAGTATTTT	CASSFPDRPYTDTQYF
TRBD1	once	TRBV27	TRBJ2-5	TGTGCCAGCAGTTCCCCCTCCTGGACAGGGGCGGGGAAGACCCAGTACTTC	CASSSPSWTGAGKTQYF
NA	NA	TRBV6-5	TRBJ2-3	TGTGCCAGCACCCGGACTGTTAGCACAGATACGCAGTATTTT	CASTRTVSTDTQYF
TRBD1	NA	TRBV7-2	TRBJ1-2	TGTGCCAGCAGCACGATCCGGGACAGGGGTAACTATGGCTACACCTTC	CASSTIRDRGNYGYTF
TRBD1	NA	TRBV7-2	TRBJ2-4	TGTGCCAGCAGCTTAGGGACAGGGGGCTGGGAAAACATTCAGTACTTC	CASSLGTGGWENIQYF
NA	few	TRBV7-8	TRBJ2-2	TGTGCCAGCAGCTTAGAAAGCGAGCTGTTTTTT	CASSLESELFF
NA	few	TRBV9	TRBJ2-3	TGTGCCAGCAGCAAGCAGGGGACTAGCACAGATACGCAGTATTTT	CASSKQGTSTDTQYF
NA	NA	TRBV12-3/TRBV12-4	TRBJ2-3	TGTGCCAGCAGTTTAGGAGCTGGGGGAGATACGCAGTATTTT	CASSLGAGGDTQYF
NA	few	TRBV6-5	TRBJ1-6	TGTGCCAGCAGTTACTCGTCCGGGGCTGGTAATTCACCCCTCCACTTT	CASSYSSGAGNSPLHF
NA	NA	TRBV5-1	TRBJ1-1	TGCGCCAGCAGCTTGGTTGGGAGAGAAGCTTTCTTT	CASSLVGREAFF
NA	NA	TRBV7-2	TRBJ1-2	TGTGCCAGCACCCTAACAGAACAAAACAGGCTACCGGGCTATGGCTACACCTTC	CASTLTEQNRLPGYGYTF
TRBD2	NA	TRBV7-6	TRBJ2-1	TGTGCCAGCAGCTTAAGTAGCGGGCCCTCCTACAATGAGCAGTTCTTC	CASSLSSGPSYNEQFF
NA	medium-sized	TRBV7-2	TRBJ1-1	TGTGCCAGCAGCTTATCAGGGGAAACTGAAGCTTTCTTT	CASSLSGETEAFF
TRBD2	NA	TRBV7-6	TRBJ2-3	TGTGCCAGCAGCCCCCTCCCTCTAGCGGGGTATAGCACAGATACGCAGTATTTT	CASSPLPLAGYSTDTQYF
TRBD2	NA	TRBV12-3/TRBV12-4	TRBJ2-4	TGTGCCAGCAGTTTTCTAGCGGGGGGCGCGGTAGACATTCAGTACTTC	CASSFLAGGAVDIQYF
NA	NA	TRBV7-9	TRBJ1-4	TGTGCCAGCAGCTTAGAAATTAGACACAGTAATGAAAAACTGTTTTTT	CASSLEIRHSNEKLFF
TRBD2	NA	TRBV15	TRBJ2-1	TGTGCCACCAGCAGAGACTTAATCACTAGCGGGGGTCGAGATGAGCAGTTCTTC	CATSRDLITSGGRDEQFF
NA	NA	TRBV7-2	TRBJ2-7	TGTGCCAGCAGCTTAGAGGGACACCAATCCTACGAGCAGTACTTC	CASSLEGHQSYEQYF
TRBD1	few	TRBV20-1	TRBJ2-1	TGCAGTGAGAGACAGGGATTTTACAATGAGCAGTTCTTC	CSERQGFYNEQFF
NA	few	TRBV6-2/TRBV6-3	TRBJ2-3	TGTGCCAGCAGTTACGCGGATACGCAGTATTTT	CASSYADTQYF
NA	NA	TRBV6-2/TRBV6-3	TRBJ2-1	TGTGCCAGCAGTTACCGGGCAGGGCAGGTTCACAATGAGCAGTTCTTC	CASSYRAGQVHNEQFF
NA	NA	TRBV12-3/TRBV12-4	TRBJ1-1	TGTGCCAGCATCCCTCTCAGGGAAGACGAAATGAACACTGAAGCTTTCTTT	CASIPLREDEMNTEAFF
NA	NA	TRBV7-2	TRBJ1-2	TGTGCCAGCAGCTTAAATGGGCCAGATTTTAACTATGGCTACACCTTC	CASSLNGPDFNYGYTF
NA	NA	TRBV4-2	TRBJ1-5	TGTGCCAGCAGCCAAGGGGTCCCGGGGGGCAATCAGCCCCAGCATTTT	CASSQGVPGGNQPQHF
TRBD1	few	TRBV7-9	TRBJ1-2	TGTGCCAGCAGCTCACCGGGACAGATTAACTATGGCTACACCTTC	CASSSPGQINYGYTF
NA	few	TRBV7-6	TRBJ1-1	TGTGCCAGCAGCTTCGGGGATATGAACACTGAAGCTTTCTTT	CASSFGDMNTEAFF
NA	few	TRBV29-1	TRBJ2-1	TGTGTTGTTAAGATGGAGGCCGTCTCCTACAATGAGCAGTTCTTC	CVVKMEAVSYNEQFF
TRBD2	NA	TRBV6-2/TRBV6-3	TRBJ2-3	TGTGCCAGCAGTTACTCCTTAGAGAGCGGGGCCACAGATACGCAGTATTTT	CASSYSLESGATDTQYF
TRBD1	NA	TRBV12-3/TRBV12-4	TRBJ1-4	TGTGCCAGCAGTCCCGTCGGGACAGATAATGAAAAACTGTTTTTT	CASSPVGTDNEKLFF
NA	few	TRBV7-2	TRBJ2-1	TGTGCCAGCAGCTTAGTGGGTTTGGGCTACAATGAGCAGTTCTTC	CASSLVGLGYNEQFF
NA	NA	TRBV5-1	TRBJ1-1	TGCGCCAGCTACCCACCCAGGGGCACTGAAGCTTTCTTT	CASYPPRGTEAFF
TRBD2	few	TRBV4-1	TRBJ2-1	TGCGCCAGCAGCCAAAAAAGCGGGGGGCCGTACAATGAGCAGTTCTTC	CASSQKSGGPYNEQFF
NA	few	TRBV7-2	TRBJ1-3	TGTGCCAGCAGCTTAGGGACGGGAAGCTCTGGAAACACCATATATTTT	CASSLGTGSSGNTIYF
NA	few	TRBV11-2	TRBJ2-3	TGTGCCAGCAGCCCCCAAGGGATCTTTAAGGGGCCAGATACGCAGTATTTT	CASSPQGIFKGPDTQYF
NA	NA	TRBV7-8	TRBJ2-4	TGTGCCAGCAGCTTATCAAGTGGAGGCATTCAGTACTTC	CASSLSSGGIQYF